This T cell receptor (beta chain) was identified in a study of OX40 agonist ivuxolimab in advanced cancers. General study points: Expanded peripheral T cells had an undetermined antigen specificity.

Concerning this clone: Its antigen is not identified.

Only in-frame clones appear in the TCRdb table, and some are missing; sequencing was by immunoSEQ multiplex PCR. Altogether 55,000 to 65,000 clones are present, roughly 86% being singletons, with the ten largest covering approximately 4%. Drawing of blood for sampling happened at baseline, at cycle 4 day 1, and at cycle 7 day 1. Germline CDR1 and CDR2: GTSNPN and SVGIG (reference sequence). V was clipped by 3 bases and J by 7 bases, with 13 bases between them. The CDR3 sequence is 12 residues long. Sample: CD4+ or CD8+ T cells sorted from blood, taken in a trial of the OX40 agonist ivuxolimab. This chain uses TRBV30 with TRBJ2-7; D is perhaps TRBD1 (5 bases). This receptor was taken from an adult with an advanced solid tumor such as melanoma, head and neck, liver or kidney cancer. The CDR3 nucleotides are TGTGCCTGGAGCCCCAGGGAAAGGGAGCAGTACTTC. This translates into CAWSPREREQYF.